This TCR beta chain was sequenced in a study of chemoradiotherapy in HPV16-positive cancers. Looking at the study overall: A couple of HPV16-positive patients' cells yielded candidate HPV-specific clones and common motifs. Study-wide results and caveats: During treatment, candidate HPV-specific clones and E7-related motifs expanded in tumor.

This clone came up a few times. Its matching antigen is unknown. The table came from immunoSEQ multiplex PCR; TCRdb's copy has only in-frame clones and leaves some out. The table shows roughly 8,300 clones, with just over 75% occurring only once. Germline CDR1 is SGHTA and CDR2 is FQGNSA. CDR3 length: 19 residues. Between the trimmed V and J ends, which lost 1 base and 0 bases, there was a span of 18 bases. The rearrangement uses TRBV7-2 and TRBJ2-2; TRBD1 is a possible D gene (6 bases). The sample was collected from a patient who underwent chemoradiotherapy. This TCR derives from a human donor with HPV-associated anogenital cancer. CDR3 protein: CASSLDGYRDTSNTGELFF. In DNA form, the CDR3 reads TGTGCCAGCAGCTTAGATGGTTACAGGGACACCTCGAACACCGGGGAGCTGTTTTTT.